This TCR beta chain was sequenced for a study of blood T cell repertoires in COVID-19. As for the study in general: Acute and convalescent COVID-19 samples came from the United States, Italy and Spain. PBMCs, B-cell-depleted T cells, or T cells were the source of the cDNA or gDNA that made up the material.

Per the original data handling: Estimation of nucleated cell counts was performed using reference gene primer amplification. Clones were read by immunoSEQ multiplex PCR, and TCRdb kept only the in-frame ones, dropping some. From that table come the V and J calls and clone size; the DNA was used to work out D and trimming. The sample carries about 300,000 clones, about nine tenths recorded once. V shed 4 bases and J 1 base; nucleotides not matched to a gene: 16. Looked up from germline, CDR1 is MNHEY and CDR2 is SMNVEV (reference sequence). This CDR3 has 20 residues. The chain is built from TRBV27 and TRBJ2-3, with 11 bases matching TRBD2. The receptor was isolated from a woman aged 30 to 39 who had recovered from COVID-19. Sequencing was carried out using peripheral blood. The CDR3 region has the DNA TGTGCCAGCAGTTCCGGGGTGTGGCTAGCGGGGGGCGCTGGCACAGATACGCAGTATTTT. Translation gives CASSSGVWLAGGAGTDTQYF.